The rows below give T cell receptor beta chains drawn from one sample of a study of cytomegalovirus exposure and HLA in healthy donors. The table came from immunoSEQ multiplex PCR; TCRdb's copy has only in-frame clones and leaves some out. The sample lists about 110,000 clones; about 85% were seen once. The source material was PBMCs. The source of these receptors is a woman between 18 and 29 years old in good health and CMV-seronegative. Both conserved end residues are part of each CDR3. Each record gives: clone size, V gene, D gene, J gene, CDR3 protein, CDR3 DNA. D genes are given only for firm matches. The size entry is marked missing in some rows and otherwise reads once, few, many or a size class.

abundance: once
v_gene: TRBV7-8
d_gene: NA
j_gene: TRBJ1-1
CDR3aa: CASSSINLNTEAFF
CDR3nt: TGTGCCAGCAGCTCAATTAACTTGAACACTGAAGCTTTCTTT

abundance: NA
v_gene: TRBV29-1
d_gene: TRBD1
j_gene: TRBJ2-7
CDR3aa: CSVGYRGKYEQYF
CDR3nt: TGCAGCGTTGGGTACAGGGGGAAATACGAGCAGTACTTC

abundance: NA
v_gene: TRBV5-8
d_gene: NA
j_gene: TRBJ1-1
CDR3aa: CASSPGETEAFF
CDR3nt: TGTGCCAGCAGCCCAGGGGAGACTGAAGCTTTCTTT

abundance: NA
v_gene: TRBV29-1
d_gene: NA
j_gene: TRBJ2-1
CDR3aa: CSVELGAKEQFF
CDR3nt: TGCAGCGTTGAACTGGGGGCAAAGGAGCAGTTCTTC

abundance: NA
v_gene: TRBV6-5
d_gene: NA
j_gene: TRBJ1-2
CDR3aa: CASSTTTGSYGYTF
CDR3nt: TGTGCCAGCAGTACGACGACAGGATCATATGGCTACACCTTC

abundance: NA
v_gene: TRBV30
d_gene: NA
j_gene: TRBJ1-6
CDR3aa: CACGQQSSYNSPLHF
CDR3nt: TGTGCCTGCGGACAGCAGAGCTCCTATAATTCACCCCTCCACTTT

abundance: NA
v_gene: TRBV9
d_gene: TRBD1
j_gene: TRBJ2-7
CDR3aa: CASSKQGTGIPYEQYF
CDR3nt: TGTGCCAGCAGCAAGCAAGGGACAGGGATTCCCTACGAGCAGTACTTC

abundance: NA
v_gene: TRBV30
d_gene: TRBD1
j_gene: TRBJ1-3
CDR3aa: CAWTGGSGNTIYF
CDR3nt: TGTGCCTGGACAGGGGGGTCTGGAAACACCATATATTTT

abundance: NA
v_gene: TRBV27
d_gene: TRBD2
j_gene: TRBJ2-7
CDR3aa: CASYGAGEGNEQYF
CDR3nt: TGTGCCAGCTACGGGGCGGGGGAGGGAAACGAGCAGTACTTC

abundance: NA
v_gene: TRBV27
d_gene: NA
j_gene: TRBJ2-2
CDR3aa: CASSLKDGGENTGELFF
CDR3nt: TGTGCCAGCAGCTTAAAAGATGGCGGAGAGAACACCGGGGAGCTGTTTTTT

abundance: NA
v_gene: TRBV5-1
d_gene: NA
j_gene: TRBJ1-3
CDR3aa: CASSLADSSGNTIYF
CDR3nt: TGCGCCAGCAGCTTGGCGGACAGCTCTGGAAACACCATATATTTT

abundance: NA
v_gene: TRBV27
d_gene: NA
j_gene: TRBJ1-4
CDR3aa: CASSPLPGLEKLFF
CDR3nt: TGTGCCAGCAGTCCTCTTCCGGGACTTGAAAAACTGTTTTTT

abundance: NA
v_gene: TRBV30
d_gene: NA
j_gene: TRBJ1-2
CDR3aa: CAWSVGQGYGYTF
CDR3nt: TGTGCCTGGAGTGTAGGGCAGGGTTATGGCTACACCTTC

abundance: NA
v_gene: TRBV6-4
d_gene: NA
j_gene: TRBJ2-7
CDR3aa: CASSEEISYEQYF
CDR3nt: TGTGCCAGCAGTGAGGAGATTTCCTACGAGCAGTACTTC

abundance: NA
v_gene: TRBV29-1
d_gene: NA
j_gene: TRBJ2-2
CDR3aa: CSGGHLNTGELFF
CDR3nt: TGCAGCGGCGGACATTTGAACACCGGGGAGCTGTTTTTT

abundance: NA
v_gene: TRBV7-3
d_gene: TRBD2
j_gene: TRBJ2-2
CDR3aa: CASSRTGGVGGELFF
CDR3nt: TGTGCCAGCAGCCGGACCGGGGGGGTAGGCGGGGAGCTGTTTTTT